Listed here are 28 T cell receptor beta chains from one sample, sequenced in a study of blood T cell repertoires in COVID-19. Libraries were prepared by immunoSEQ multiplex PCR; TCRdb keeps only in-frame clonotypes and omits some of them. Seen here are around 50,000 clones, more than 70% observed once, and the top ten hold approximately 2.1%. The sample consisted of peripheral blood. These receptors were taken from an older woman with acute or convalescent COVID-19.

This clone was seen once. The genes are TRBV10-2 and TRBJ2-7, with 7 bases matching TRBD1. The CDR3 totals 13 residues. Losses at the gene ends were 6 bases for V and 5 bases for J; bases not matched to a gene: 7. CDR1 is WSHSY and CDR2 is SAAADI in the germline V gene. CDR3 sequence reads: CASSAGTANEQYF. CDR3 DNA sequence: TGCGCCAGCAGCGCCGGGACAGCTAACGAGCAGTACTTC.

This sequence joins TRBV4-2 and TRBJ2-3; a possible D gene is TRBD2 (5 bases). V dropped 0 bases and J dropped 1 base, with 8 bases sitting between them. There are 15 residues in the CDR3. Germline V gene data show CDR1 as LGHNA and CDR2 as YNFKEQ. The CDR3 DNA sequence: TGTGCCAGCAGCCAAGATTGGCGGGGCACAGATACGCAGTATTTT. The encoded protein is CASSQDWRGTDTQYF.

The rearrangement links TRBV14 to TRBJ1-1, with TRBD1 identical over 9 bases. Trimming at V came to 2 bases and at J to 5 bases, leaving 6 bases not matched to a gene. The CDR3 contains 15 residues. CDR1 is SGHDN, CDR2 FVKESK, per germline. Written as DNA, the CDR3 is TGTGCCAGCAGCCAACGGGGGACAGGGAAAACTGAAGCTTTCTTT. Translation: CASSQRGTGKTEAFF.

V usage is TRBV28 and J usage is TRBJ2-7; D might be TRBD1 (7 bases). V was cut by 3 bases and J by 4 bases, with 13 bases left in between. The CDR3 is made up of 14 amino acids. Germline V gives CDR1 MDHEN, CDR2 SYDVKM. The CDR3 bases are TGTGCCAGCAGTTTTTCAGGGGGGACGTACGAGCAGTACTTC. The encoded protein is CASSFSGGTYEQYF.

V is TRBV9 and J is TRBJ2-1; maybe TRBD1 (5 bases). The germline V gene encodes CDR1 SGDLS and CDR2 YYNGEE. Trimming shortened V by 0 bases and J by 0 bases, and 10 bases separated the two germline ends. The CDR3 spans 16 residues. The CDR3 DNA reads as TGTGCCAGCAGCGTAGGGAACAGGCGCTCCTACAATGAGCAGTTCTTC. Translated, it gives CASSVGNRRSYNEQFF.

The V and J genes are TRBV7-9 and TRBJ2-2; the D is unclear. CDR1 SEHNR and CDR2 FQNEAQ come from the germline V gene (reference sequence). The CDR3 has 16 residues. V was clipped by 5 bases and J by 2 bases, with 15 bases between them. The CDR3 sequence: CASSGADRINTGELFF. CDR3 bases: TGTGCCAGCAGCGGCGCGGATAGGATTAACACCGGGGAGCTGTTTTTT. Full variable domain (outside the CDR3, taken from reference TRBV7-9 and TRBJ2-2): DTGVSQNPRHKITKRGQNVTFRCDPISEHNRLYWYRQTLGQGPEFLTYFQNEAQLEKSRLLSDRFSAERPKGSFSTLEIQRTEQGDSAMYLCASSGADRINTGELFFGEGSRLTVL.

The chain joins TRBV5-4 to TRBJ2-2; 13 nucleotides align to TRBD2. The CDR3 is 16 residues long. The V gene's germline CDR1 is SGHNT and CDR2 YYREEE (reference sequence). The junction had 5 bases not matched to a gene; V was cut back by 3 bases and J by 6 bases. The CDR3 loop is CASSWILAGGPGELFF. In DNA, the CDR3 is TGTGCCAGCAGCTGGATACTAGCGGGGGGGCCCGGGGAGCTGTTTTTT.

DNA of the CDR3: TGTGCCAGCAGTTTACGGCAGGGTGGTTCACCCCTCCACTTT. Protein product: CASSLRQGGSPLHF. The V call is TRBV28, the J call TRBJ1-6; a possible D gene is TRBD1 (5 bases). This CDR3 has 14 residues. Germline V gene data show CDR1 as MDHEN and CDR2 as SYDVKM. The V end was cut by 2 bases, the J end by 9 bases, with 11 bases between. Supplemented by reference TRBV28 and TRBJ1-6, the full variable domain reads DVKVTQSSRYLVKRTGEKVFLECVQDMDHENMFWYRQDPGLGLRLIYFSYDVKMKEKGDIPEGYSVSREKKERFSLILESASTNQTSMYLCASSLRQGGSPLHFGNGTRLTVT.

This chain links TRBV18 with TRBJ1-1; 9 bases are shared with TRBD1. The CDR3 contains 14 residues. Unmatched junction bases numbered 4, after V lost 3 bases and J lost 5 bases. Germline lookup yields CDR1 KGHSH and CDR2 LQKENI. In DNA, the CDR3 is TGTGCCAGCTCACCGGGACAGGGTCTTACTGAAGCTTTCTTT. It codes for CASSPGQGLTEAFF.

This clone was picked up a small number of times. The chain carries TRBV12-3 or TRBV12-4 and TRBJ1-2; D uncertain. V lost 2 bases and J lost 4, with 8 bases in between. This CDR3 has 13 residues. The CDR3: CASSLNRSYGYTF. As DNA, the CDR3 is TGTGCCAGCAGTTTAAACAGAAGCTATGGCTACACCTTC.

The V call is TRBV19, the J call TRBJ2-3; D is undetermined. V was pared by 5 bases and J by 5 bases, with 17 bases between. Germline V gives CDR1 LNHDA, CDR2 SQIVND (reference sequence). The CDR3 spans 15 residues. Written as DNA, the CDR3 is TGTGCCAGTAGTTTAGGCGGAAGCACCGGAGATACGCAGTATTTT. Translated: CASSLGGSTGDTQYF.

The genes are TRBV2 and TRBJ2-2; 10 bases match TRBD1. The CDR3 extends over 18 amino acids. Germline CDR1 SNHLY, CDR2 FYNNEI. CDR3 bases: TGTGCACATGGGACAGGGGACGATTCGTTCGCGAACACCGGGGAGCTGTTTTTT. The encoded protein is CAHGTGDDSFANTGELFF. The whole variable domain, remainder taken from reference TRBV2 and TRBJ2-2, is EPEVTQTPSHQVTQMGQEVILRCVPISNHLYFYWYRQILGQKVEFLVSFYNNEISEKSEIFDDQFSVERPDGSNFTLKIRSTKLEDSAMYFCAHGTGDDSFANTGELFFGEGSRLTVL.

The rearrangement links TRBV6-4 to TRBJ1-1, with 7 bases fitting TRBD1. The CDR3 sequence is 13 residues long. The trim removed 3 bases at V and 7 bases at J, leaving 5 bases unmatched. Per the germline V gene, CDR1 is MRHNA and CDR2 is SNTAGT. The CDR3 DNA follows: TGTGCCAGCAGTGAGACAGGGAACGGTGAAGCTTTCTTT. Residues: CASSETGNGEAFF.

J is TRBJ1-5 and V is TRBV2; no clear D gene. The length of the CDR3 is 16 residues. V was pared by 3 bases and J by 6 bases, with 18 bases between. Germline CDR1 is SNHLY and CDR2 is FYNNEI. CDR3 coding DNA: TGTGCCAGCAGTGATGGGCGGGCAGGTCTAGGTCAGCCCCAGCATTTT. Translated, it gives CASSDGRAGLGQPQHF.

The chain carries TRBV6-6 and TRBJ1-1; 8 bases align to TRBD1. The V gene's germline CDR1 is MNHNY and CDR2 SVGAGI (reference sequence). After removal of 6 bases from V and 1 base from J, the junction contained 7 bases not matched to a gene. This CDR3 has 15 residues. CDR3 coding DNA: TGTGCCAGCAGCAAATCGGGGACAGGGAACACTGAAGCTTTCTTT. Translating it yields CASSKSGTGNTEAFF.

The chain carries TRBV20-1 and TRBJ1-2; TRBD1 matches 9 bases. The trim removed 3 bases at V and 8 bases at J, leaving 10 bases unmatched. Germline CDR1 DFQATT, CDR2 SNEGSKA (reference sequence). The CDR3 extends over 14 amino acids. CDR3 in amino acids: CSASDGTGLRGYTF. CDR3 nucleotide sequence: TGCAGTGCTAGTGACGGGACAGGGCTGCGGGGCTACACCTTC.

V gene TRBV2 combines with J gene TRBJ1-1; D is ambiguous. CDR3 length: 15 amino acids. CDR1 and CDR2 from the germline V gene are SNHLY and FYNNEI. The V end lost 7 bases, the J end lost 0 bases, and 15 bases lay between the germline ends. CDR3 DNA sequence: TGTGCCAGCATAAGGGAGTCAACCATGAACACTGAAGCTTTCTTT. Its protein product is CASIRESTMNTEAFF.

The rearrangement joins TRBV5-6 to TRBJ2-3; 10 bases are a match to TRBD2. Germline V gene data show CDR1 as SGHDT and CDR2 as YYEEEE. Trimming cost V 4 bases and J 6 bases; bases outside gene matches: 5. CDR3 length equals 14 residues. DNA for the CDR3: TGTGCCAGCAGCGGACTAGCGGAGGGTGATACGCAGTATTTT. This sequence encodes CASSGLAEGDTQYF.

The rearrangement links TRBV9 to TRBJ1-5, with 10 bases lining up with TRBD1. Germline V lookup: CDR1 SGDLS, CDR2 YYNGEE. J gave up 5 bases and V 3 bases, and 2 bases lay outside the gene matches. This CDR3 has 14 amino acids. CDR3 in DNA: TGTGCCAGCAGCGCCGGGACAGGGGATCAGCCCCAGCATTTT. Translation: CASSAGTGDQPQHF.

The chain carries TRBV7-2 and TRBJ1-1; D gene uncertain. Germline V CDR1 and CDR2: SGHTA, FQGNSA. Trimming removed 3 bases at V and 0 bases at J, with 8 bases between. The CDR3 is made up of 14 amino acids. The CDR3 protein is CASSLRGLNTEAFF. The DNA for the CDR3 is TGTGCCAGCAGCTTGCGGGGTTTGAACACTGAAGCTTTCTTT.

This chain links TRBV21-1 with TRBJ2-7; the D segment call TRBD1 is taken from the table without a DNA check. TRBV21-1 is a documented pseudogene. CDR3 size: 14 residues. CDR3 region: CASTRGQGQYEQYF. In DNA, the CDR3 is TGTGCCAGCACAAGGGGACAGGGCCAATACGAGCAGTACTTC.

This chain links TRBV5-1 with TRBJ1-6, with D tentatively TRBD1 (5 bases). The CDR3 loop spans 14 amino acids. The V and J ends lost 1 base and 6 bases respectively, with 8 bases between them. Germline-derived CDR1 and CDR2 are SGHRS and YFSETQ. This CDR3 is CASSLSGGNSPLHF. CDR3 nucleotide sequence: TGCGCCAGCAGCTTGTCCGGGGGTAATTCACCCCTCCACTTT.

This clone was counted a few times. The chain has TRBV7-9 and TRBJ2-4, with D perhaps TRBD2 (5 bases). The V end was cut by 6 bases, the J end by 0 bases, with 18 bases between. The CDR3 has 17 amino acids. Germline V CDR1 and CDR2: SEHNR, FQNEAQ (reference sequence). The CDR3 DNA sequence: TGTGCCAGCAGTTATGACCCCGGGAATGAAGCCAAAAACATTCAGTACTTC. Protein product: CASSYDPGNEAKNIQYF.

The count of this clone is one. The V call is TRBV11-2, the J call TRBJ2-7; D might be TRBD2 (6 bases). The length of the CDR3 is 14 residues. Germline assignment: CDR1 SGHAT and CDR2 FQNNGV. V lost 5 bases to trimming and J lost 0 bases, with 11 bases between them. CDR3 region: CASSGRWSSYEQYF. The CDR3, as DNA: TGTGCCAGCAGCGGGAGGTGGTCCTCCTACGAGCAGTACTTC.

The V gene is TRBV4-1, the J gene TRBJ1-5; 8 bases match TRBD1. The CDR3 contains 15 residues. The V segment lost 4 bases and the J segment 2 bases; nucleotides outside the gene matches: 4. Germline-derived CDR1 and CDR2 are MGHRA and YSYEKL. CDR3 coding DNA: TGCGCCAGCAGCCGATCAGGGGGCGGCAATCAGCCCCAGCATTTT. This gives the protein CASSRSGGGNQPQHF.

The rearrangement uses TRBV19 and TRBJ1-2; TRBD1 matches at 9 bases. Trimming at V came to 3 bases and at J to 4 bases, leaving 15 bases not matched to a gene. From germline, CDR1 is LNHDA and CDR2 SQIVND (reference sequence). This CDR3 has 18 residues. CDR3: CASSIISGTGKGLYGYTF. As DNA, the CDR3 is TGTGCCAGTAGTATTATAAGCGGGACAGGGAAGGGGCTCTATGGCTACACCTTC.

This chain connects TRBV21-1 to TRBJ2-1; the table's D call of TRBD2 was not tested on the DNA. TRBV21-1 has pseudogene status. This CDR3 spans 15 amino acids. CDR3 loop: CASRGGRALGNEQFF. For the CDR3, the DNA is TGTGCCAGCAGGGGCGGGAGGGCCTTAGGCAATGAGCAGTTCTTC.

This sequence joins TRBV5-4 and TRBJ2-3; D possibly corresponds to TRBD2 (5 bases). The CDR3 runs to 16 residues. The V gene's germline CDR1 is SGHNT and CDR2 YYREEE (reference sequence). V was pared by 4 bases and J by 3 bases, with 18 bases between. CDR3 bases: TGTGCCAGCAGCCCAATCGGGATGGATCGAACAGATACGCAGTATTTT. As protein: CASSPIGMDRTDTQYF.